Listed here is a single TCR beta chain. These data belong to a study of regulatory T cells in long-lasting Graves disease. Germline-derived CDR1 and CDR2 are SGHAT and FQNNGV. This CDR3 has 16 residues. The V end lost 1 base, the J end lost 6 bases, and 16 bases lay between the germline ends. The time point was: newly diagnosed GD, antithyroid drugs for less than 3 months. TCR sequences were obtained from RNA taken from PBMCs. In building TCR beta libraries, iRepertoire HTBI primers were used together with Arm-PCR of CDR3 regions. TCRdb independently ran MiXCR on the multiplex PCR reads; one entry per CDR3 protein. Altogether almost 450,000 distinct CDR3 sequences are present, roughly 15% being singletons, with the ten largest covering approximately 11%. This sample also appeared in a second study, on T cells in Graves' hyperthyroidism and ophthalmopathy.

This specimen consisted of peripheral blood mononuclear cells (PBMCs), obtained at new diagnosis, from a patient treated with antithyroid drugs. This clonotype originated in a woman aged 30 to 39 with Graves disease. The genes are TRBV11-2 and TRBJ1-5, with D tentatively TRBD1 (6 bases). The CDR3: CASSLGSQGITQPQHF. DNA of the CDR3: TGTGCCAGCAGCTTAGGGTCGCAGGGGATCACTCAGCCCCAGCATTTT.